These 17 T cell receptor beta chains were all obtained from the same sample, sequenced in a study of blood T cell repertoires in COVID-19. Libraries were prepared by immunoSEQ multiplex PCR; TCRdb keeps only in-frame clonotypes and omits some of them. The sample lists 200,000 to 250,000 clones; roughly 84% were seen once. Sample: peripheral blood. The source of these receptors is a man between 45 and 60 years old with active or convalescent COVID-19.

V is TRBV28 and J is TRBJ1-4; 9 positions match TRBD1. The CDR3 spans 15 residues. Germline V gives CDR1 MDHEN, CDR2 SYDVKM. V shed 6 bases and J 2 bases; nucleotides not matched to a gene: 4. CDR3 nucleotide sequence: TGTGCCAGCAGGAGGACAGGGGTGACTAATGAAAAACTGTTTTTT. Residues: CASRRTGVTNEKLFF.

This clone was picked up one time. This chain connects TRBV12-3 or TRBV12-4 to TRBJ2-3; 7 bases map to TRBD1. The CDR3 length is 12 residues. V gave up 5 bases and J gave up 7 bases; unmatched junction bases: 3. CDR3 protein: CASSLTGNTQYF. CDR3 coding DNA: TGTGCCAGCAGTCTGACAGGGAATACGCAGTATTTT.

J is TRBJ2-1 and V is TRBV20-1; D is uncertain. The germline CDR1 and CDR2 sequences are DFQATT and SNEGSKA (reference sequence). V lost 0 bases and J 9 bases, leaving 3 bases between the germline ends. This CDR3 region has 10 residues. The CDR3 region is CSARDIEQFF. In DNA form, the CDR3 reads TGCAGTGCTAGAGATATTGAGCAGTTCTTC.

The rearrangement uses TRBV10-2 and TRBJ1-5, with unresolved D. Germline V gene lookup returns CDR1 WSHSY and CDR2 SAAADI. CDR3 length: 15 residues. The V and J ends lost 5 bases and 1 base respectively, with 12 bases between them. The CDR3 sequence is CASSPDWYSNQPQHF. Here the CDR3 DNA reads TGCGCCAGCAGTCCCGACTGGTACAGCAATCAGCCCCAGCATTTT.

V is TRBV7-3 and J is TRBJ1-1, with TRBD1 matching 12 bases. In germline, CDR1 is SGHTA, CDR2 FQGTGA. Trimming removed 2 bases from V and 4 bases from J; junction bases left unmatched: 5. The CDR3 totals 16 residues. Written as DNA, the CDR3 is TGTGCCAGCAGCTTATTGGGACAGGGGGCCAGCACTGAAGCTTTCTTT. Its protein is CASSLLGQGASTEAFF.

The rearrangement links TRBV5-5 to TRBJ1-2; 8 positions agree with TRBD1. Germline trimming cut 4 bases from V and 0 bases from J; bases unmatched to any gene: 5. The germline gives CDR1 SGHKS, CDR2 YYEKEE (reference sequence). This CDR3 is 15 amino acids long. CDR3 loop: CASSVRTGSNYGYTF. DNA for the CDR3: TGTGCCAGCAGCGTACGGACAGGGTCTAACTATGGCTACACCTTC.

For the CDR3, the DNA is TGTGCCATCAAGGGCACAGGGCAGTACTCTGGAAACACCATATATTTT. Protein: CAIKGTGQYSGNTIYF. The genes are TRBV10-3 and TRBJ1-3; a weak D match, TRBD1 (6 bases). The CDR3 is 16 residues long. V dropped 7 bases and J dropped 0 bases, with 16 bases sitting between them. Per the germline V gene, CDR1 is ENHRY and CDR2 is SYGVKD.

This clone was seen a handful of times. This CDR3 is CASSLGPSRDSPLHF. The CDR3 DNA follows: TGTGCCAGCAGCTTGGGACCCTCGAGGGATTCACCCCTCCACTTT. The chain is built from TRBV5-6 and TRBJ1-6; D remains ambiguous. Trimming shortened V by 0 bases and J by 8 bases, and 12 bases separated the two germline ends. Germline values: CDR1 SGHDT, CDR2 YYEEEE. This CDR3 is built from 15 residues.

The chain couples TRBV2 to TRBJ2-5; no reliable D call. The CDR3 spans 14 residues. Germline values: CDR1 SNHLY, CDR2 FYNNEI. V lost 1 base and J lost 7, with 13 bases in between. CDR3 in amino acids: CASSEVGSRVTQYF. The DNA of the CDR3 is TGTGCCAGCAGTGAAGTTGGTAGCCGGGTGACCCAGTACTTC.

In regard to this clone: Other DNA sequences in this specimen translate into the identical CDR3. V gene TRBV5-1 combines with J gene TRBJ1-1; no clear D. CDR1 and CDR2 from the germline V gene are SGHRS and YFSETQ. V shed 0 bases and J shed 0 bases, with 9 bases lying between them. This CDR3 is 15 amino acids long. CDR3 sequence: CASSLGSLLNTEAFF. In DNA form, the CDR3 reads TGCGCCAGCAGCTTGGGGAGTCTATTGAACACTGAAGCTTTCTTT.

In this sample, this clone turned up once. The CDR3 DNA reads as TGTGCCATCAGTGAGTCGACAGGTTACTCCACCGGGGAGCTGTTTTTT. Protein: CAISESTGYSTGELFF. The chain recombines TRBV10-3 with TRBJ2-2; a weak D match, TRBD1 (6 bases). The germline V gene encodes CDR1 ENHRY and CDR2 SYGVKD. V was shortened by 0 bases and J by 4 bases, with 12 bases between the two germline ends. CDR3 length: 16 amino acids.

The genes are TRBV19 and TRBJ2-2; D not resolved. CDR1 and CDR2 from the germline V gene are LNHDA and SQIVND (reference sequence). V lost 3 bases, J lost 9 bases, and 8 bases lay in between. CDR3 length equals 12 residues. CDR3 in amino acids: CASSISIRELFF. In DNA, the CDR3 is TGTGCCAGTAGTATTTCTATTCGGGAGCTGTTTTTT.

This clone was observed a single time. The chain couples TRBV5-1 to TRBJ2-5; possible D gene TRBD2, 6 bases. Germline V lookup: CDR1 SGHRS, CDR2 YFSETQ. V shed 4 bases and J shed 5 bases, with 24 bases lying between them. The CDR3 runs to 17 residues. The CDR3 DNA follows: TGCGCCAGCAGCGACCGGGACGCCCGCGGGGTGCGGGAGACCCAGTACTTC. Its protein product is CASSDRDARGVRETQYF.

The chain couples TRBV2 to TRBJ2-4; weak D call: TRBD1 (5 bases). Per germline, CDR1 SNHLY and CDR2 FYNNEI. The CDR3 has 14 residues. Trimming shortened V by 5 bases and J by 3 bases, and 11 bases separated the two germline ends. The chain's CDR3 is CASSNQGGKNIQYF. Here the CDR3 DNA reads TGTGCCAGCAGTAACCAGGGTGGCAAAAACATTCAGTACTTC.

This clone came up once. The J gene is TRBJ2-5, the V gene TRBV28, with D possibly being TRBD2 (5 bases). Trimming shortened V by 2 bases and J by 14 bases, and 12 bases separated the two germline ends. Germline assignment: CDR1 MDHEN and CDR2 SYDVKM. The CDR3 is made up of 11 amino acids. The DNA of the CDR3 is TGTGCCAGCAGTTTAAGAGGGTTGGTTTACTTC. It yields the protein CASSLRGLVYF. Looking up the rest from reference TRBV28 and TRBJ2-5 gives the full variable domain: DVKVTQSSRYLVKRTGEKVFLECVQDMDHENMFWYRQDPGLGLRLIYFSYDVKMKEKGDIPEGYSVSREKKERFSLILESASTNQTSMYLCASSLRGLVYFGPGTRLLVL.

This clone was found once. The chain is built from TRBV5-1 and TRBJ2-5; 8 positions agree with TRBD2. After removal of 2 bases from V and 2 bases from J, the junction contained 2 bases not matched to a gene. This CDR3 has 14 amino acids. Germline CDR1 reads SGHRS; CDR2 reads YFSETQ. The CDR3: CASSLAGEQETQYF. CDR3 coding DNA: TGCGCCAGCAGCTTAGCGGGGGAGCAAGAGACCCAGTACTTC.

J is TRBJ1-5 and V is TRBV12-3 or TRBV12-4; 7 bases agree with TRBD1. The CDR3 has 12 amino acids. V dropped 7 bases and J dropped 5; count of bases not matched to a gene: 2. The CDR3 protein is CASTGGHQPQHF. In DNA, the CDR3 is TGTGCCAGCACAGGGGGTCATCAGCCCCAGCATTTT.